This TCR beta chain emerged from a study of T cells in localized non-small cell lung cancer. V was cut by 1 base and J by 5 bases, with 13 bases left in between. Per the germline V gene, CDR1 is SGHTS and CDR2 is YDEGEE. This CDR3 has 15 amino acids. Clones were sequenced by immunoSEQ multiplex PCR, and TCRdb holds only the in-frame ones, with some missing. The table lists 30,000 to 40,000 clones, 75% to 90% of them singletons. The V call is TRBV5-8, the J call TRBJ2-1, with D possibly called TRBD1 or TRBD2 (5 bases each). This TCR was sampled from a man aged 40 to 70 with stage I lung adenocarcinoma. The specimen comprised peripheral blood, sampled before any cancer treatment. For the CDR3, the DNA is TGTGCCAGCAGCTTGTTTGGGGGATTGAACAATGAGCAGTTCTTC. Translation gives CASSLFGGLNNEQFF.